Shown below are 27 T cell receptor beta chains from a single sample sequenced in a study of blood T cell repertoires in COVID-19. The assay was immunoSEQ multiplex PCR, and TCRdb's table has in-frame clones only and misses some. The data contain approximately 180,000 clones, 80% to 90% of them singletons. Sample: peripheral blood. The receptors originated from a human donor with active or convalescent COVID-19. The donor label of this sample is uncertain.

The chain is built from TRBV5-5 and TRBJ1-1; D may be TRBD1 (6 bases). Trimming removed 4 bases at V and 10 bases at J, with 20 bases between. The CDR3 runs 14 residues. CDR1 and CDR2 from the germline V gene are SGHKS and YYEKEE (reference sequence). The chain's CDR3 is CASSPYVVGGRAFF. The DNA of the CDR3 is TGTGCCAGCAGCCCCTACGTCGTCGGGGGGCGAGCTTTCTTT.

This chain links TRBV28 with TRBJ1-2; D ambiguous. The CDR3 is made up of 14 amino acids. Germline V lookup: CDR1 MDHEN, CDR2 SYDVKM. V was pared by 7 bases and J by 4 bases, with 16 bases between. The CDR3, as DNA: TGTGCCAGCACCTTATTTTTAGATGGCTATGGCTACACCTTC. It translates to CASTLFLDGYGYTF.

V gene TRBV11-3 combines with J gene TRBJ2-1; 8 bases fit TRBD1. This CDR3 has 15 amino acids. Germline CDR1 and CDR2: SGHNT and YENEEA. V lost 3 bases, J lost 3 bases, and 4 bases stayed unmatched. CDR3: CASSFRDRLYNEQFF. The CDR3 DNA reads as TGTGCCAGCAGCTTCCGGGACAGGCTCTACAATGAGCAGTTCTTC.

The chain couples TRBV12-5 to TRBJ1-1; D ambiguous. Per germline, CDR1 LGHNT and CDR2 FRNRAP. V was pared by 6 bases and J by 2 bases, with 16 bases between. This CDR3 has 15 amino acids. The CDR3 is CASGPPGSSNTEAFF. Written as DNA, the CDR3 is TGTGCTAGTGGGCCACCAGGCAGCTCAAACACTGAAGCTTTCTTT.

J is TRBJ2-7 and V is TRBV19, with 8 bases matching TRBD2. The J segment lost 6 bases and the V segment lost 6 bases, leaving 7 bases of the junction unmatched. Germline V gives CDR1 LNHDA, CDR2 SQIVND (reference sequence). This CDR3 spans 13 amino acids. The CDR3 is CASRGTSRSEQYF. The CDR3 DNA reads TGTGCCAGTAGGGGGACTAGTAGGAGCGAGCAGTACTTC.

A word on this clone: A junction boundary mismatches the germline segment, possibly from a read error. The chain is built from TRBV5-1 and TRBJ2-2; TRBD1 matches 7 bases. This CDR3 region has 11 residues. The germline gives CDR1 SGHRS, CDR2 YFSETQ. The CDR3 loop is CASSLAGGLFF. The DNA of the CDR3 is TGCGCCAGCAGCTTGGCAGGGGGGCTGTTTTTT.

V gene TRBV9 combines with J gene TRBJ1-1, with D possibly being TRBD1 (5 bases). Per germline, CDR1 SGDLS and CDR2 YYNGEE. The V end was cut by 5 bases, the J end by 2 bases, with 10 bases between. There are 13 residues in the CDR3. The CDR3 sequence: CASRGQSNTEAFF. CDR3 DNA: TGTGCCAGCAGGGGGCAAAGTAACACTGAAGCTTTCTTT. Combining the CDR3 with reference TRBV9 and TRBJ1-1 gives the whole variable domain DSGVTQTPKHLITATGQRVTLRCSPRSGDLSVYWYQQSLDQGLQFLIQYYNGEERAKGNILERFSAQQFPDLHSELNLSSLELGDSALYFCASRGQSNTEAFFGQGTRLTVV.

J is TRBJ2-7 and V is TRBV3-1 (or the pseudogene TRBV3-2), with a tentative D call TRBD1 (6 bases). There are 13 residues in the CDR3. Germline loops: CDR1 LGHDT, CDR2 YNNKEL (reference sequence). Trimming removed 4 bases from V and 2 bases from J, with 9 bases in between. CDR3 region: CASSLGQTYEQYF. The DNA for the CDR3 is TGTGCCAGCAGCCTAGGACAGACCTACGAGCAGTACTTC.

This clone was seen a handful of times. The chain links TRBV7-6 to TRBJ2-7; 11 bases line up with TRBD2. V was pared by 1 base and J by 3 bases, with 14 bases of the junction left unmatched. In germline, CDR1 is SGHVS, CDR2 FNYEAQ. This CDR3 comprises 19 residues. The CDR3 is CASSLVSSGGASPIYEQYF. CDR3 in DNA: TGTGCCAGCAGCTTAGTTAGTAGCGGGGGGGCCAGCCCCATCTACGAGCAGTACTTC.

The V gene is TRBV6-2 or TRBV6-3, the J gene TRBJ2-7, with 9 nucleotides matching TRBD2. Germline V gene sequence: CDR1 MNHEY, CDR2 SVGEGT. The CDR3 totals 15 residues. The junction had 12 bases not matched to a gene; V was cut back by 6 bases and J by 6 bases. CDR3 protein: CASSREAGGPIEQYF. The CDR3 DNA is TGTGCCAGCAGCCGCGAGGCGGGGGGGCCAATCGAGCAGTACTTC.

The CDR3 coding sequence is TGTGCCAGCAGCCTCTGGGCCGGGACAGGGAATGAAGGGACCCAGTACTTC. It encodes CASSLWAGTGNEGTQYF. J is TRBJ2-5 and V is TRBV3-1 (or the pseudogene TRBV3-2); 9 bases are a match to TRBD1. There are 17 residues in the CDR3. The junction had 16 bases not matched to a gene; V was cut back by 4 bases and J by 7 bases. Germline V CDR1 and CDR2: LGHDT, YNNKEL (reference sequence).

With respect to this clone: The sample contains more than one DNA sequence encoding this CDR3. The J gene is TRBJ2-2, the V gene TRBV7-2; 7 nucleotides align to TRBD2. Germline values: CDR1 SGHTA, CDR2 FQGNSA. The CDR3 extends over 15 amino acids. V shed 2 bases and J 3 bases; nucleotides not matched to a gene: 3. CDR3 bases: TGTGCCAGCAGCTTACGCCTAGCGGACACCGGGGAGCTGTTTTTT. Its translation is CASSLRLADTGELFF.

Only one count was recorded for this clone. The rearrangement joins TRBV6-6 to TRBJ2-3, with D possibly TRBD2 on 7 matching bases. CDR3 length: 15 residues. Germline loops: CDR1 MNHNY, CDR2 SVGAGI (reference sequence). Trimming left V 3 bases short and J 3 bases short, with 13 bases between. The CDR3 reads CASSYLGGGTDTQYF. CDR3 nucleotide sequence: TGTGCCAGCAGTTATCTGGGAGGGGGGACAGATACGCAGTATTTT.

The rearrangement links TRBV7-2 to TRBJ1-5; 11 nucleotides agree with TRBD1. V shed 5 bases and J 7 bases; nucleotides not matched to a gene: 7. The CDR3 extends over 15 amino acids. Germline values: CDR1 SGHTA, CDR2 FQGNSA. Here the CDR3 reads CASSERTGGWQPQHF. Written as DNA, the CDR3 is TGTGCCAGCAGCGAACGGACAGGGGGCTGGCAGCCCCAGCATTTT.

This clone was detected once. V gene TRBV2 combines with J gene TRBJ1-2; D is possibly TRBD1 (6 bases). Trimming shortened V by 9 bases and J by 0 bases, and 11 bases separated the two germline ends. The CDR3 covers 13 residues. Germline-derived CDR1 and CDR2 are SNHLY and FYNNEI. CDR3 protein: CASKQGANYGYTF. CDR3 nucleotides: TGTGCCAGTAAACAGGGTGCTAACTATGGCTACACCTTC.

This chain links TRBV5-1 with TRBJ2-1; TRBD1 matches 11 bases. The CDR3 totals 15 residues. With 6 bases clipped from V and 4 bases from J, the junction kept 6 bases outside the gene matches. Germline values: CDR1 SGHRS, CDR2 YFSETQ. CDR3: CASMFGQGAYNEQFF. The DNA of the CDR3 is TGCGCCAGCATGTTTGGACAGGGGGCTTACAATGAGCAGTTCTTC. The variable domain in full, with the rest retrieved from reference TRBV5-1 and TRBJ2-1, is KAGVTQTPRYLIKTRGQQVTLSCSPISGHRSVSWYQQTPGQGLQFLFEYFSETQRNKGNFPGRFSGRQFSNSRSEMNVSTLELGDSALYLCASMFGQGAYNEQFFGPGTRLTVL.

This chain connects TRBV6-1 to TRBJ2-3; 12 bases are shared with TRBD2. Germline CDR1 and CDR2: MNHNS and SASEGT. The CDR3 covers 15 residues. V trimming: 2 bases; J trimming: 4 bases; junction bases outside the gene matches: 1. The CDR3 is CASSELAGGPDTQYF. The DNA for the CDR3 is TGTGCCAGCAGTGAACTAGCGGGGGGGCCAGATACGCAGTATTTT.

In its sample, this clone was seen a few times. V usage is TRBV13 and J usage is TRBJ2-3; TRBD2 agrees at 9 bases. The CDR3 is 17 amino acids. Germline trimming cut 3 bases from V and 0 bases from J; bases unmatched to any gene: 7. Germline V gene sequence: CDR1 PRHDT, CDR2 FYEKMQ (reference sequence). In DNA, the CDR3 is TGTGCCAGCAGCTTGCGTGCGGGGGGGCCCAGCACAGATACGCAGTATTTT. Its translation: CASSLRAGGPSTDTQYF.

The chain has TRBV7-2 and TRBJ1-2; D possibly corresponds to TRBD1 (5 bases). This CDR3 has 15 amino acids. V gave up 0 bases and J gave up 2 bases, with 10 bases separating them. From germline, CDR1 is SGHTA and CDR2 FQGNSA. CDR3 DNA: TGTGCCAGCAGCTTAGCACCAGGGAAGAACTATGGCTACACCTTC. Its protein is CASSLAPGKNYGYTF.

The chain employs TRBV19 and TRBJ1-2; D gene unclear. Germline-derived CDR1 and CDR2 are LNHDA and SQIVND (reference sequence). The CDR3 is 16 residues long. The V end lost 7 bases, the J end lost 3 bases, and 21 bases lay between the germline ends. The CDR3 reads CASKPIGRERHYGYTF. The CDR3 DNA is TGTGCCAGTAAACCAATAGGGAGGGAGAGGCACTATGGCTACACCTTC.

Only one count was recorded for this clone. The chain couples TRBV6-2 or TRBV6-3 to TRBJ1-1, with D tentatively TRBD1 (6 bases). The CDR3 covers 16 residues. The germline CDR1 and CDR2 sequences are MNHEY and SVGEGT. V lost 2 bases and J lost 7, with 20 bases in between. The CDR3 sequence: CASSYPPGGARSEAFF. The CDR3 DNA reads as TGTGCCAGCAGTTACCCTCCGGGGGGGGCAAGGAGTGAAGCTTTCTTT.

The chain carries TRBV18 and TRBJ1-5; D not certain. V shed 6 bases and J shed 2 bases, with 14 bases lying between them. Germline CDR1 is KGHSH and CDR2 is LQKENI. The CDR3 sequence is 15 residues long. In nucleotides, the CDR3 is TGTGCCAGCTCGTCCCAGGCGTTTGGCAATCAGCCCCAGCATTTT. Amino acids: CASSSQAFGNQPQHF.

The rearrangement links TRBV2 to TRBJ2-1; D call uncertain. CDR3 length: 17 amino acids. Germline V gene sequence: CDR1 SNHLY, CDR2 FYNNEI. Trimming removed 6 bases from V and 6 bases from J, with 24 bases in between. In nucleotides, the CDR3 is TGTGCCAGCAGCTCTACCAACCCCCAAAAATTTATCAATGAGCAGTTCTTC. The encoded protein is CASSSTNPQKFINEQFF.

The chain employs TRBV5-1 and TRBJ1-1; no reliable D call. The V end was cut by 0 bases, the J end by 1 base, with 13 bases between. There are 16 residues in the CDR3. Germline V lookup: CDR1 SGHRS, CDR2 YFSETQ. DNA for the CDR3: TGCGCCAGCAGCTTGGCCAAGGATACGGGGAACACTGAAGCTTTCTTT. It translates to CASSLAKDTGNTEAFF. The full variable domain, in which reference TRBV5-1 and TRBJ1-1 provide the parts outside the CDR3, is KAGVTQTPRYLIKTRGQQVTLSCSPISGHRSVSWYQQTPGQGLQFLFEYFSETQRNKGNFPGRFSGRQFSNSRSEMNVSTLELGDSALYLCASSLAKDTGNTEAFFGQGTRLTVV.

This clone was counted once. The chain recombines TRBV3-1 (or the pseudogene TRBV3-2) with TRBJ2-4; a possible D gene is TRBD1 (6 bases). CDR3 length equals 15 residues. Germline lookup yields CDR1 LGHDT and CDR2 YNNKEL (reference sequence). Trimming took 2 bases from V and 1 from J, leaving 9 bases between them. The CDR3 DNA is TGTGCCAGCAGCCAAACAGGGAGTGCCAAAAACATTCAGTACTTC. Translation gives CASSQTGSAKNIQYF.

The gene calls are TRBV21-1 and TRBJ2-3; the DNA was not compared with TRBD1, the D call given in the table. TRBV21-1 is given as a pseudogene. The CDR3 has 17 residues. For the CDR3, the DNA is TGTGCCAGCAGCCCGGCGTCGGAGGGGGCTTGTGTGGATACGCAGTATTTT. Protein product: CASSPASEGACVDTQYF.

This sequence joins TRBV5-4 and TRBJ2-7, with TRBD1 matching 7 bases. The germline CDR1 and CDR2 sequences are SGHNT and YYREEE (reference sequence). This CDR3 region has 14 residues. J gave up 3 bases and V 4 bases, and 7 bases lay outside the gene matches. As DNA, the CDR3 is TGTGCCAGCAGCCTAGGGACAGAAGGCTACGAGCAGTACTTC. Translation gives CASSLGTEGYEQYF.